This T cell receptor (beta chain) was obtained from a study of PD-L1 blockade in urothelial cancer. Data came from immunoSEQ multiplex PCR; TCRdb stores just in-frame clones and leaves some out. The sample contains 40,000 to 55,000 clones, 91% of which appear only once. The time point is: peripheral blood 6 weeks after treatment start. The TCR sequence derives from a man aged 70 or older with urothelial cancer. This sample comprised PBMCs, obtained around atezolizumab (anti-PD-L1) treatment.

CDR3 coding DNA: TGTGCCAGCAGCCCCCGGCTAAGTAGGAGGGAGACCCAGTACTTC. It codes for CASSPRLSRRETQYF. This chain uses TRBV5-4 with TRBJ2-5, with a tentative D call TRBD2 (5 bases). Trimming removed 4 bases at V and 5 bases at J, with 18 bases between. This CDR3 is built from 15 residues. Germline loops: CDR1 SGHNT, CDR2 YYREEE (reference sequence).